This entry features one T cell receptor beta chain sequence. Its antigen remains unidentified. A read error may produce the germline difference seen at one junction end. The sample originates from a study of blood T cells in healthy people across ages. Study outcomes and limitations: With age, beta diversity per million T cells declined roughly linearly, significantly by approximately 40.

Then a second PCR, running roughly 7 to 11 cycles, was carried out with a sample-barcoded 5' primer and a J-beta primer mix. A template-switch adaptor that had 12 random nucleotides put a tag on each cDNA molecule. The study obtained at least 2.5 million CDR3-containing paired-end reads from every sample. TCRdb used MiXCR to reprocess the 5' RACE reads, holding one entry per CDR3 protein. The profile covers around 320,000 distinct CDR3 sequences, with roughly 29% appearing a single time and 25% to 35% taken by the ten largest. Extraction yielded at least 6 micrograms of total RNA per sample. Germline lookup yields CDR1 SEHNR and CDR2 FQNEAQ (reference sequence). The CDR3 is 13 amino acids.

Sequencing was carried out using blood. The chain carries TRBV7-9 and TRBJ1-1; possible D gene TRBD1, 5 bases. The origin of this receptor is a woman in her sixties or seventies in good health. The CDR3 DNA follows: TGTACCAGCAGCTTCTCAGGGACCACTGAAGCTTTCTTT. This gives the protein CTSSFSGTTEAFF.